This T cell receptor beta chain was documented in a study of patients and donors after allogeneic stem cell transplantation. TCRdb redid the calling of the RT-PCR reads with MiXCR, one entry per CDR3 protein. The table shows 90,000 to 120,000 distinct CDR3 sequences, with approximately 40% occurring only once. The V end was cut by 3 bases, the J end by 4 bases, with 7 bases between. The CDR3 extends over 13 amino acids. The germline V gene encodes CDR1 LNHNV and CDR2 YYDKDF (reference sequence). The V and J genes are TRBV15 and TRBJ1-5, with D uncertain. Material for sequencing was blood, either unsorted or a sorted T cell fraction (not recorded which). The TCR originated in a human donor who was either an allogeneic HSCT recipient or a stem cell or donor lymphocyte infusion donor (not recorded which). It is not recorded whose cells these are; they may come from a transplant donor. The CDR3 region is CATSRSGNQPQHF. The CDR3 DNA reads TGTGCCACCAGCAGGTCGGGGAATCAGCCCCAGCATTTT.